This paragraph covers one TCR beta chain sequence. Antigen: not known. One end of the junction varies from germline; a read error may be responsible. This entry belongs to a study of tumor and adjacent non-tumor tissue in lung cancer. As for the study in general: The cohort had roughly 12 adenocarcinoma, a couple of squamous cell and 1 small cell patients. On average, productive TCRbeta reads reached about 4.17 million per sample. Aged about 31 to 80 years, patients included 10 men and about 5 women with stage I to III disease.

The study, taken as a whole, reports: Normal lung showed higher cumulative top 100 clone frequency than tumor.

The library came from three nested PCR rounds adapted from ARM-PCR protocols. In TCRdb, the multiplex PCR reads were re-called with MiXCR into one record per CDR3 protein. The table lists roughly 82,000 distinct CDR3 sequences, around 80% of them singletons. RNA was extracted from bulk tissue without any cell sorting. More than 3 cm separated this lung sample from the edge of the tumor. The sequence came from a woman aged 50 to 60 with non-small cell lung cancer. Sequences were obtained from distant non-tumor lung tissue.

The CDR3 DNA sequence: TGCGCCAGCCGCCATGGACAGGGAGGAGATACGCAGTATTTC. Its translation is CASRHGQGGDTQYF. The rearrangement joins TRBV5-1 to TRBJ2-3, with 8 bases matching TRBD1. CDR1 is SGHRS and CDR2 is YFSETQ in the germline V gene. The CDR3 consists of 14 residues.